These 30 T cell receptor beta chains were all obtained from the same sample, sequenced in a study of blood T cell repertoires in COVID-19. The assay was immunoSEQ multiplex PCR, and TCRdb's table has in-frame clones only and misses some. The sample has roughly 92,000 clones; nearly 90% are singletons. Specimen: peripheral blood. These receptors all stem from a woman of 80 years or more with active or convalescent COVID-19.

CDR3 bases: TGTGCCACCAGTGACCGACAAGCCCGCGGGAGGTCCTACAATGAGCAGTTCTTC. This gives the protein CATSDRQARGRSYNEQFF. This chain connects TRBV24-1 to TRBJ2-1, with 8 bases that match TRBD2. V was clipped by 4 bases and J by 1 base; unmatched bases: 11. Germline CDR1 reads KGHDR; CDR2 reads SFDVKD. The CDR3 loop spans 18 amino acids.

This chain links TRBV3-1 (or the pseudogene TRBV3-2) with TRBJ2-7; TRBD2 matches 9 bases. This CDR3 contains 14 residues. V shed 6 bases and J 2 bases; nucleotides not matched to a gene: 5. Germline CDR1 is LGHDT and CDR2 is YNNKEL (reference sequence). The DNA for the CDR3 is TGTGCCAGCAGAGGAGCGGGAGGTCCCTACGAGCAGTACTTC. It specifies CASRGAGGPYEQYF.

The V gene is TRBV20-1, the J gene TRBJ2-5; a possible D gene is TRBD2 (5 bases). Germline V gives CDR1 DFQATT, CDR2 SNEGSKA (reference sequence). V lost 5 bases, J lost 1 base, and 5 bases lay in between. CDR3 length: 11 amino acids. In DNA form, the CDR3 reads TGCAGTGCTGGACTCCAAGAGACCCAGTACTTC. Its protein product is CSAGLQETQYF.

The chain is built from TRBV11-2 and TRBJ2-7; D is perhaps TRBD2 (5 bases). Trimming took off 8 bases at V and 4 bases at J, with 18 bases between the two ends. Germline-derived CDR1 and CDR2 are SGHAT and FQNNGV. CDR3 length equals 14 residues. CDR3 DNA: TGTGCCAGCTCAATAGCGAGCCTACCATACGAGCAGTACTTC. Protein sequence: CASSIASLPYEQYF.

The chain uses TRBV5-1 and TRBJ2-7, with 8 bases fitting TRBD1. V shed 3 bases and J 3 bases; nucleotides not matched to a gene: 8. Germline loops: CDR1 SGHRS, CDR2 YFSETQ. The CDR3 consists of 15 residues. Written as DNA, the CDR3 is TGCGCCAGCAGCTCACAACCGGGACAGGACTACGAGCAGTACTTC. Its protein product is CASSSQPGQDYEQYF.

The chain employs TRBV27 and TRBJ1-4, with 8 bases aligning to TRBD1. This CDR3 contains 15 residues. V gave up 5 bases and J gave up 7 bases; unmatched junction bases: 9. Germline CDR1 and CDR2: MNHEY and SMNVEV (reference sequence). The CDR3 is CASSPNRGGSEKLFF. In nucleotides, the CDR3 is TGTGCCAGCAGTCCTAACAGGGGGGGTAGTGAAAAACTGTTTTTT.

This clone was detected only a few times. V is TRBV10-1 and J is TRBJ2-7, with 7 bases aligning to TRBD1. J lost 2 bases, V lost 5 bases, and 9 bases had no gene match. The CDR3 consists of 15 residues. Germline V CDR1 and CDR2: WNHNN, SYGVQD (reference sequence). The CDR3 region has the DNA TGCGCCAGCAGTATCGGGAACAGGGGCACCTACGAGCAGTACTTC. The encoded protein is CASSIGNRGTYEQYF.

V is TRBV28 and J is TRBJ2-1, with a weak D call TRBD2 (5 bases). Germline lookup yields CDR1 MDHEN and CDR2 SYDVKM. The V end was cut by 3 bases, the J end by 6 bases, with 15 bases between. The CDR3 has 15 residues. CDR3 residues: CASSFSGVAGNEQFF. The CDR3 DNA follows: TGTGCCAGCAGTTTTTCCGGGGTAGCCGGCAATGAGCAGTTCTTC. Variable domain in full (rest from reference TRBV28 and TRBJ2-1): DVKVTQSSRYLVKRTGEKVFLECVQDMDHENMFWYRQDPGLGLRLIYFSYDVKMKEKGDIPEGYSVSREKKERFSLILESASTNQTSMYLCASSFSGVAGNEQFFGPGTRLTVL.

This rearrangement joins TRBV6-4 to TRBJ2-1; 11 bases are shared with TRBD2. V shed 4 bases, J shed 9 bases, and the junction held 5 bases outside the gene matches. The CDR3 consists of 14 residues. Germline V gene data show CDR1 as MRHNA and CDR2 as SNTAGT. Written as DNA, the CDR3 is TGTGCCAGCAGTGGACTAGCGGGAAGGGGTGAGCAGTTCTTC. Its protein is CASSGLAGRGEQFF.

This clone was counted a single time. CDR3 sequence: CASRRQGNSGANVLTF. The DNA of the CDR3 is TGTGCCAGTAGGAGACAGGGAAACTCTGGGGCCAACGTCCTGACTTTC. The chain links TRBV19 to TRBJ2-6; 7 bases match TRBD1. Germline CDR1 is LNHDA and CDR2 is SQIVND (reference sequence). This CDR3 is 16 amino acids long. V lost 6 bases and J lost 0; bases outside the gene matches: 5.

The CDR3 here is CASSLDRSSYEQYF. Written as DNA, the CDR3 is TGTGCCAGCAGCTTGGACAGATCCTCCTACGAGCAGTACTTC. The chain recombines TRBV5-4 with TRBJ2-7, with D unclear. Germline V gene lookup returns CDR1 SGHNT and CDR2 YYREEE (reference sequence). The CDR3 has 14 amino acids. Trimming pared 0 bases from V and 0 bases from J, leaving 7 bases between.

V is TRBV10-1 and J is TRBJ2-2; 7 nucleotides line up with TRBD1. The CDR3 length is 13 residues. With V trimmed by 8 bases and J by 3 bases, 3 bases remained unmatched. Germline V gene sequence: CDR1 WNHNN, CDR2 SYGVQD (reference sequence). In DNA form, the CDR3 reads TGCGCCAGCGGGCAGGGGGACACCGGGGAGCTGTTTTTT. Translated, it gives CASGQGDTGELFF.

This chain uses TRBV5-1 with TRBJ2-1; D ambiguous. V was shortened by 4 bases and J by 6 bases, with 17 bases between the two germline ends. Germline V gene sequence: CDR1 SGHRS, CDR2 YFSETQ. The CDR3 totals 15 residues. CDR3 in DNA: TGCGCCAGCAGCCTGGAACGGCCTAGAGGCAATGAGCAGTTCTTC. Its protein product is CASSLERPRGNEQFF.

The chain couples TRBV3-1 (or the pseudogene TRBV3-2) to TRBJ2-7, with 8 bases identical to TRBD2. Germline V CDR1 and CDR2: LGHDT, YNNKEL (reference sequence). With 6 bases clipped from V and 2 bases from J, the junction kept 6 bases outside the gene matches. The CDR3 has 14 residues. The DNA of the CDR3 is TGTGCCAGCAGGGATAGCGGGAAGGCCTACGAGCAGTACTTC. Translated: CASRDSGKAYEQYF.

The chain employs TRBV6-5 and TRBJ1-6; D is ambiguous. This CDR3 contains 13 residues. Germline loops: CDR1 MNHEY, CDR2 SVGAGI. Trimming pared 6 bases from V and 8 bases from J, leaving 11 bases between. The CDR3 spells CASREGTHSPLHF. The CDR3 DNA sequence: TGTGCCAGCAGAGAGGGAACCCATTCACCCCTCCACTTT.

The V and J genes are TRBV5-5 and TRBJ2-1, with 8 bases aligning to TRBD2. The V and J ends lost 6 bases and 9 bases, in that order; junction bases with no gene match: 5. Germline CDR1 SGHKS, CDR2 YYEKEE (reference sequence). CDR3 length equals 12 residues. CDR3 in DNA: TGTGCCAGCACAGCGGGAGTTGTTGAGCAGTTCTTC. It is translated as CASTAGVVEQFF. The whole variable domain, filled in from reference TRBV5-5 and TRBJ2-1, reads DAGVTQSPTHLIKTRGQQVTLRCSPISGHKSVSWYQQVLGQGPQFIFQYYEKEERGRGNFPDRFSARQFPNYSSELNVNALLLGDSALYLCASTAGVVEQFFGPGTRLTVL.

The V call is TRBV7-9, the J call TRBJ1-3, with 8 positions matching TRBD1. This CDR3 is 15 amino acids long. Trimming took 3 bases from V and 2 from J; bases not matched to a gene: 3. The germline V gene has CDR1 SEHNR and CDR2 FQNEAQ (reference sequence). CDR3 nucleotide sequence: TGTGCCAGCAGCTTTGGACAGGGCACTGGAAACACCATATATTTT. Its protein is CASSFGQGTGNTIYF.

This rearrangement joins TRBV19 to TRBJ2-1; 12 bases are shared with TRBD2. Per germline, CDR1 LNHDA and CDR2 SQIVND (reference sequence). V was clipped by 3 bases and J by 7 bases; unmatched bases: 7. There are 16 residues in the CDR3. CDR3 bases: TGTGCCAGTAGTATGACTAGCGGGAGTGTTGAGAATGAGCAGTTCTTC. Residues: CASSMTSGSVENEQFF.

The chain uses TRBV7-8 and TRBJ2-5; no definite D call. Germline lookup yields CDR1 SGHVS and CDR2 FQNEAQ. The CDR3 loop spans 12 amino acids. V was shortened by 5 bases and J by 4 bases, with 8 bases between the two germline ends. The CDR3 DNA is TGTGCCAGCAGCCCCCTGCGAGAGACCCAGTACTTC. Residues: CASSPLRETQYF.

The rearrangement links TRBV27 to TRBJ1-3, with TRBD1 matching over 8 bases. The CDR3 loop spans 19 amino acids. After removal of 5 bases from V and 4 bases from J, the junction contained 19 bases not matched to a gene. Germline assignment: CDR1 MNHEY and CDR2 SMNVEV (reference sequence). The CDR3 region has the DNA TGTGCCAGCAGTCCTTGGACTAGACAGGGACAGGTCTACGGAAACACCATATATTTT. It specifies CASSPWTRQGQVYGNTIYF.

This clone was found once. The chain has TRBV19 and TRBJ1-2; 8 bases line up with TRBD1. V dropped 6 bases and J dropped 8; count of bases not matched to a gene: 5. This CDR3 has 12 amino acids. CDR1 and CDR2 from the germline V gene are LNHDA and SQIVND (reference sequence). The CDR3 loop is CASRPGQGGYTF. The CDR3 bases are TGTGCCAGTAGACCCGGACAGGGAGGCTACACCTTC.

The CDR3 protein is CASVKDRSGTDTQYF. DNA of the CDR3: TGTGCCAGCGTAAAGGACAGGTCAGGCACAGATACGCAGTATTTT. V gene TRBV2 combines with J gene TRBJ2-3; 7 bases are shared with TRBD1. This CDR3 is 15 amino acids long. Germline assignment: CDR1 SNHLY and CDR2 FYNNEI. With V trimmed by 8 bases and J by 1 base, 9 bases remained unmatched.

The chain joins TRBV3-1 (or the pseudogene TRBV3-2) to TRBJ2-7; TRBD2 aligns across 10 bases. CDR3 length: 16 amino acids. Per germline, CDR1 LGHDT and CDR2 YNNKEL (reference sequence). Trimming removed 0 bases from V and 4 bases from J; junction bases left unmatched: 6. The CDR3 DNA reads TGTGCCAGCAGCCAAGATCGGGGGACTAGCGTTTACGAGCAGTACTTC. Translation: CASSQDRGTSVYEQYF.

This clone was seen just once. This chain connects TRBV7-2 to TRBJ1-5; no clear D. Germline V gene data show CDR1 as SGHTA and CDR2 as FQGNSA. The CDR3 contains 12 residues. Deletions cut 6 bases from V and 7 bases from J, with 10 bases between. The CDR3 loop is CASSLFSQPQHF. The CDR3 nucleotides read TGTGCCAGCAGTCTTTTTAGCCAGCCCCAGCATTTT.

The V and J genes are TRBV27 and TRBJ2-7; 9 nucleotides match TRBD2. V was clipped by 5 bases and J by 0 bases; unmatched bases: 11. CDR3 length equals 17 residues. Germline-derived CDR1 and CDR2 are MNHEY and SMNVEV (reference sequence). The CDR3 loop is CASSTGLAGTFSYEQYF. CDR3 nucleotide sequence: TGTGCCAGCAGTACGGGGCTAGCGGGGACCTTCTCCTACGAGCAGTACTTC.

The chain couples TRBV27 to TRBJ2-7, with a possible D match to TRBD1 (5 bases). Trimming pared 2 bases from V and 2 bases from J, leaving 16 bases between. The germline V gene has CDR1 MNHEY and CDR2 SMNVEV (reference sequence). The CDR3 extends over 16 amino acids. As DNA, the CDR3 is TGTGCCAGCAGTTTAAGGGCCAGGGCAGGACCCTACGAGCAGTACTTC. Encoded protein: CASSLRARAGPYEQYF.

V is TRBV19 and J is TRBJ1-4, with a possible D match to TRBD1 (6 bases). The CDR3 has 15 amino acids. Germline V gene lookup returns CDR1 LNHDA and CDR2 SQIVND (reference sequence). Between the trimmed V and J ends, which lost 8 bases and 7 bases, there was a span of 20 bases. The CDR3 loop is CASGVNTGNGEKLFF. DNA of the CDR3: TGTGCCAGTGGGGTTAACACAGGGAATGGTGAAAAACTGTTTTTT.

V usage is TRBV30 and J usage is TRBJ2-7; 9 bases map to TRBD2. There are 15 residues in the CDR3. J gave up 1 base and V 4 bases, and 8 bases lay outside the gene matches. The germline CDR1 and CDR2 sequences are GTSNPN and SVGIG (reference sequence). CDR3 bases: TGTGCCTGGACAAACCTAGCGGGACAATCCTACGAGCAGTACTTC. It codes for CAWTNLAGQSYEQYF.

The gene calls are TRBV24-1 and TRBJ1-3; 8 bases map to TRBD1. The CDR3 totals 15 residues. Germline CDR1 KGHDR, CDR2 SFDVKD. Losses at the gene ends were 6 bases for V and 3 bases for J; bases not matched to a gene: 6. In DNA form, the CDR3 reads TGTGCCACCAGTTCCGGGACAGGTAGTGGAAACACCATATATTTT. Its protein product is CATSSGTGSGNTIYF.

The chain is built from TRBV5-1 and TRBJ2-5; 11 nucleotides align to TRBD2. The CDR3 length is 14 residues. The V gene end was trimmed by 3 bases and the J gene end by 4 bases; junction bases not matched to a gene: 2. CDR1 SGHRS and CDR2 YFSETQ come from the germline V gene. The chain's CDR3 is CASSSGTSGETQYF. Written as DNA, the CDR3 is TGCGCCAGCAGCTCCGGGACTAGCGGAGAGACCCAGTACTTC.